This note documents a single TCR beta chain sequence. The source of the sample is a study of T cell responses to AZD1222 COVID-19 vaccine. V lost 5 bases to trimming and J lost 13 bases; unmatched junction nucleotides: 9. Germline assignment: CDR1 WNHNN and CDR2 SYGVQD (reference sequence). The length of the CDR3 is 13 residues. The method was immunoSEQ multiplex PCR; TCRdb's version includes in-frame clones alone and lacks a portion of them. Here the sample spans approximately 110,000 clones, roughly 91% being singletons. The genes are TRBV10-1 and TRBJ1-4; 8 positions agree with TRBD1. This TCR came from an adult in good health. The sample in question was peripheral blood, obtained on day 0 of AZD1222 vaccination. The CDR3 is CASSPGQGKRLFF. The CDR3 DNA sequence: TGCGCCAGCAGTCCTGGACAGGGAAAAAGACTGTTTTTT.